The sequence of this T cell receptor beta chain was determined in a study of brain T cells in children with intractable seizures. The study, taken as a whole, reports: Viral specificity was inferred only from CDR3 similarity; HCMV serostatus was unknown.

Notes on this clone: Its matching antigen is unknown.

TCRdb's table, derived via immunoSEQ multiplex PCR, lists solely in-frame clones and lacks some. This sample has roughly 110,000 clones; around 94% occur once, and the top ten carry 3.5% to 4%. There are 11 residues in the CDR3. V was pared by 7 bases and J by 2 bases, with 4 bases between. The germline V gene has CDR1 MNHEY and CDR2 SVGAGI. The chain has TRBV6-5 and TRBJ2-3; D unresolved. The sequence came from a boy under two years old with hemimegalencephaly and intractable seizures. The sample here was peripheral blood, taken at surgery. This CDR3 reads CASTFTDTQYF. DNA of the CDR3: TGTGCCAGCACATTCACAGATACGCAGTATTTT.